This T cell receptor beta chain was sequenced for a study of post-analysis software for immune sequencing data. Study details: The study covered relapsing-remitting, secondary progressive and progressive-relapsing courses of multiple sclerosis. Study observations and caveats: F-measure co-clustering was strong for batch-matched samples. Multiple sclerosis was associated with a significant reduction in normalized Chao1 diversity relative to controls. With TRBV5-6, TRBV5-1 and TRBV20-1 included, 4 to 6 TRBV segments were more frequent in patients than in controls.

A word on this clonotype: Its target is unknown.

With 4 bases clipped from V and 7 bases from J, the junction kept 8 bases outside the gene matches. Germline-derived CDR1 and CDR2 are MNHEY and SMNVEV (reference sequence). This CDR3 region has 16 residues. The authors incorporated unique molecular identifiers into the TCR beta cDNA libraries. Starting from approximately 0.95 to 9.8 million T cells, the study yielded roughly 0.5 million cDNA molecules. MiXCR, run by TCRdb on the PCR reads, gives a single entry per CDR3 protein. Of over 300,000 distinct CDR3 sequences listed, around 37% are singletons. This TCR was recovered from a girl aged 10 to 17 with multiple sclerosis. The chain recombines TRBV27 with TRBJ2-2; TRBD1 agrees at 11 bases. Sequencing was carried out using blood. The chain's CDR3 is CASSSDRGLAGGELFF. The CDR3 DNA sequence: TGTGCCAGCAGTTCGGACAGGGGGCTAGCGGGCGGGGAGCTGTTTTTT.